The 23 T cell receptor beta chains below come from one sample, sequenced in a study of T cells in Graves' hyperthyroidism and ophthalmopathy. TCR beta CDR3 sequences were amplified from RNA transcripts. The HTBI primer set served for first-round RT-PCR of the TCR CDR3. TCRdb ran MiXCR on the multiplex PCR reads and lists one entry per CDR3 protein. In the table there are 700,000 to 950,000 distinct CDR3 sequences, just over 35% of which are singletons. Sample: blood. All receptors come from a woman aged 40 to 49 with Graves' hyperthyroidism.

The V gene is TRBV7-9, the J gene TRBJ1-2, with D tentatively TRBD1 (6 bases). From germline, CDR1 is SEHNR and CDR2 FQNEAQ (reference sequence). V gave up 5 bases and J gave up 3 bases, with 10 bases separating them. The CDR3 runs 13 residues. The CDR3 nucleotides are TGTGCCAGCAGCGGGCCAGGGGACTATGGCTACACCTTC. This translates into CASSGPGDYGYTF.

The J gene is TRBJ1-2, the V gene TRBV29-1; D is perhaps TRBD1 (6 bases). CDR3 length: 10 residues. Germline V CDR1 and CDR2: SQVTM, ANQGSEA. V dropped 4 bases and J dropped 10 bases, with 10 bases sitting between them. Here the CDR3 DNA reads TGCAGCGTTGGTAAGGGGGACTACACCTTC. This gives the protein CSVGKGDYTF.

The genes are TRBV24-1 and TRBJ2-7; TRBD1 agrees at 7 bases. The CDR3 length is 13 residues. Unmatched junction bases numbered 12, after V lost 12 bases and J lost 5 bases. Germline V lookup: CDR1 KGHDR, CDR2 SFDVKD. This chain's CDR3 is CASASGTEDEQYF. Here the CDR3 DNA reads TGTGCCTCCGCGTCGGGGACAGAAGACGAGCAGTACTTC.

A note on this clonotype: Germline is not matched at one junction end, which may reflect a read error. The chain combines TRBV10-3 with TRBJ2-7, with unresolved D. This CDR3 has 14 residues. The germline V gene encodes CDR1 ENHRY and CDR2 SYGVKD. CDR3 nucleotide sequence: TGTGCCAGCAGTACCCGAGGTGGGCTCTACGAGCAGTACTTC. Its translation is CASSTRGGLYEQYF.

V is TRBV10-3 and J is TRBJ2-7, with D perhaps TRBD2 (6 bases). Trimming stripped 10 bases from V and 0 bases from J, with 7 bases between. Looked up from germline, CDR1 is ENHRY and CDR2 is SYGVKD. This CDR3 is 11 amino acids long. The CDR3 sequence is CATGSSYEQYF. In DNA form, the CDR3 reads TGTGCCACCGGGAGCTCCTACGAGCAGTACTTC.

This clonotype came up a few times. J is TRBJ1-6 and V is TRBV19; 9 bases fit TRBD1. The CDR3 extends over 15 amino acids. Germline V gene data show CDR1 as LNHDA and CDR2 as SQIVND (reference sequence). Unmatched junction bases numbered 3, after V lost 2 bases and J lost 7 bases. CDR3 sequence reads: CASSITGTGNSPLHF. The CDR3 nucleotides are TGTGCCAGTAGTATAACCGGGACAGGGAATTCACCCCTCCACTTT.

The DNA of the CDR3 is TGTGCCAGCAGCTTAAGTCAGGGGGCAAGTACTGAAGCTTTCTTT. Its translation: CASSLSQGASTEAFF. The V call is TRBV11-1, the J call TRBJ1-1; 8 bases align to TRBD1. J gave up 5 bases and V 2 bases, and 7 bases lay outside the gene matches. This CDR3 region has 15 residues. CDR1 and CDR2 (germline): SGHAT, FQDESV (reference sequence). Supplemented by reference TRBV11-1 and TRBJ1-1, the full variable domain reads EAEVAQSPRYKITEKSQAVAFWCDPISGHATLYWYRQILGQGPELLVQFQDESVVDDSQLPKDRFSAERLKGVDSTLKIQPAELGDSAMYLCASSLSQGASTEAFFGQGTRLTVV.

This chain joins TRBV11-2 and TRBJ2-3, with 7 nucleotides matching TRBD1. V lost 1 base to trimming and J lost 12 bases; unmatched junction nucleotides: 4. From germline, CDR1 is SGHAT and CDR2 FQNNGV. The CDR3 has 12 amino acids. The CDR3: CASSLVRDSQYF. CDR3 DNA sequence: TGTGCCAGCAGCTTAGTCCGGGACAGCCAGTATTTT.

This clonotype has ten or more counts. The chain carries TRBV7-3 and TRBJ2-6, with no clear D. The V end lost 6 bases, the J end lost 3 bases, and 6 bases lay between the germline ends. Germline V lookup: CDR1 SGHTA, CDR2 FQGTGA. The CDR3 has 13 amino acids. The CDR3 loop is CASRAFGANVLTF. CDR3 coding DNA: TGTGCCAGCAGGGCTTTTGGGGCCAACGTCCTGACTTTC.

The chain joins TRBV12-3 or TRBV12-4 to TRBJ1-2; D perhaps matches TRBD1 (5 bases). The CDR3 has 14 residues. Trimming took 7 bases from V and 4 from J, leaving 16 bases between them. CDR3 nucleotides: TGTGCCAGCAATAGGGAGGGGTCAGGCTATGGCTACACCTTC. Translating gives CASNREGSGYGYTF.

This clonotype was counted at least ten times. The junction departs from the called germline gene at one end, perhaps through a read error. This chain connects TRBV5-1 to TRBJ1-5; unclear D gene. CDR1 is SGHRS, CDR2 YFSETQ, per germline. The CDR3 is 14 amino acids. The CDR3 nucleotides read TGTGCCAGCAGCTTGGATGGGAACAATCAGCCCCAGCATTTT. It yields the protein CASSLDGNNQPQHF. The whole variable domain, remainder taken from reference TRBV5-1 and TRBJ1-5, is KAGVTQTPRYLIKTRGQQVTLSCSPISGHRSVSWYQQTPGQGLQFLFEYFSETQRNKGNFPGRFSGRQFSNSRSEMNVSTLELGDSALYLCASSLDGNNQPQHFGDGTRLSIL.

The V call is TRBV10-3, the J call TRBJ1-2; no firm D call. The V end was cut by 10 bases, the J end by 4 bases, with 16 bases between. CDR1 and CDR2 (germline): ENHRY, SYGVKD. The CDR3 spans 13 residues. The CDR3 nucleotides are TGTGCCAGCACCTCTGTAGGGAGCTATGGCTACACCTTC. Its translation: CASTSVGSYGYTF.

This CDR3 reads CASSIAGGPTGELFF. In nucleotides, the CDR3 is TGTGCCAGTAGTATAGCGGGAGGGCCGACCGGGGAGCTGTTTTTT. The rearrangement joins TRBV19 to TRBJ2-2; 8 nucleotides line up with TRBD2. CDR3 size: 15 residues. Germline V gene sequence: CDR1 LNHDA, CDR2 SQIVND (reference sequence). J lost 5 bases, V lost 1 base, and 3 bases had no gene match.

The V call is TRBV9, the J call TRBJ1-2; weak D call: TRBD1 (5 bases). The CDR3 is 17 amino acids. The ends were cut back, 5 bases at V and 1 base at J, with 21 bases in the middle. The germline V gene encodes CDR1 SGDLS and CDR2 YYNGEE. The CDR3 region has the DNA TGTGCCAGCAGTTTATCGGACATCACGCGCCTTAACTATGGCTACACCTTC. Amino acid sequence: CASSLSDITRLNYGYTF.

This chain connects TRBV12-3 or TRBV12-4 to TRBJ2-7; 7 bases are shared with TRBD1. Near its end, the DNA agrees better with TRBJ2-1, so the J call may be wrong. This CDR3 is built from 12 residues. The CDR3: CASSPRGSEQFF. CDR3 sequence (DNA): TGTGCCAGCAGCCCCAGGGGGTCCGAGCAGTTCTTC.

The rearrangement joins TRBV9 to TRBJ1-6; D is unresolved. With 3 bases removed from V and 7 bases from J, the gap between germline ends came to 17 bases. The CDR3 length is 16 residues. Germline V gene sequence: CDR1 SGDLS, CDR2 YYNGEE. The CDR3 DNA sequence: TGTGCCAGCAGCGGAGGAACCCCGTTTGAGAATTCACCCCTCCACTTT. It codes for CASSGGTPFENSPLHF.

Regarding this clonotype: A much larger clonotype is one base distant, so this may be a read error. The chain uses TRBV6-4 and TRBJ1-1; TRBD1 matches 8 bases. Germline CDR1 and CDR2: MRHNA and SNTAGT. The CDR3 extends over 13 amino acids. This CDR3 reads CASSEFMDREAFF. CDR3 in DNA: TGCGCCAGCAGTGAATTCATGGACAGGGAGGCTTTCTTT.

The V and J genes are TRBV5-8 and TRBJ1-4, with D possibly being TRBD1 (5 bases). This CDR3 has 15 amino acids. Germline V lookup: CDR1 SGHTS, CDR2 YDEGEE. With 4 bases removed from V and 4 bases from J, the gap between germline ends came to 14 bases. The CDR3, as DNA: TGTGCCAGCAGCGTACTTACGGACATTAATGAAAAACTGTTTTTT. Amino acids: CASSVLTDINEKLFF.

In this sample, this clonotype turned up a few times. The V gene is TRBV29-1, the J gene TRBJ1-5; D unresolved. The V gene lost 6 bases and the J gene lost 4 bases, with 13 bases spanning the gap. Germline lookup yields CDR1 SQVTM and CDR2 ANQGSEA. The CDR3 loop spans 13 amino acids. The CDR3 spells CSVQTQTNQPQHF. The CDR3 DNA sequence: TGCAGCGTACAGACTCAGACAAATCAGCCCCAGCATTTT.

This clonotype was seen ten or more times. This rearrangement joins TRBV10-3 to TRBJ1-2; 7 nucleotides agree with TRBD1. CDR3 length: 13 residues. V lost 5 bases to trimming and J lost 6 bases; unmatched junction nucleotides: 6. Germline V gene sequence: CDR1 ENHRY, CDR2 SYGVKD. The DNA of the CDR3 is TGTGCCATCAGTCAGGAGGGGGCAGATGGCTACACCTTC. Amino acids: CAISQEGADGYTF.

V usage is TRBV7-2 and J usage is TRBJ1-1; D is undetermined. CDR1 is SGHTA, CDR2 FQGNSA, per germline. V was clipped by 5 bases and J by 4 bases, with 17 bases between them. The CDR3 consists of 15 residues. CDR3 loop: CASSRHSGDFTEAFF. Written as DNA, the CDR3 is TGTGCCAGCAGCAGACACAGCGGGGATTTCACTGAAGCTTTCTTT.

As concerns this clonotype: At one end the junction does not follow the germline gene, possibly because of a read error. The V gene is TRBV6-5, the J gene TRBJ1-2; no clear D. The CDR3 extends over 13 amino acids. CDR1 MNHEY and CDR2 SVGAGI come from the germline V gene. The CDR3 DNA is TGTGCCAGCAGTCCGGACGGGAACTATGGCTACCCCTTC. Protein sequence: CASSPDGNYGYPF.

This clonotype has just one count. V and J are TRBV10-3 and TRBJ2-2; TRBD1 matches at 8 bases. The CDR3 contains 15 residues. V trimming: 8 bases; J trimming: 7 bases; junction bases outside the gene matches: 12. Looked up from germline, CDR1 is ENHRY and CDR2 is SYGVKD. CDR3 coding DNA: TGTGCCATCTCGCAGAGGGTGGACAGGGACGGGGAGCTGTTTTTT. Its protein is CAISQRVDRDGELFF.